This T cell receptor beta chain was found in a study of shared clonotypes between healthy human individuals. Sorted-subset replicate PCR reactions contained approximately 190 ng DNA, corresponding to tens of thousands of T cell genomes. Only in-frame clones appear in the TCRdb table, and some are missing; sequencing was by immunoSEQ multiplex PCR. This table has more than 500,000 clones, around 95% appearing once. Germline-derived CDR1 and CDR2 are MDHEN and SYDVKM. The CDR3 extends over 12 amino acids. Deletions cut 6 bases from V and 8 bases from J, with 11 bases between. The clonotype comes from a woman under 40 in good health. The V call is TRBV28, the J call TRBJ1-5; D gene unclear. The sample was naive CD4+ T cells sorted from blood. As to subset: CD45RA+ positively selected. The CDR3 reads CASRLTSEPQHF. Written as DNA, the CDR3 is TGTGCCAGCAGACTTACCAGCGAGCCCCAGCATTTT.